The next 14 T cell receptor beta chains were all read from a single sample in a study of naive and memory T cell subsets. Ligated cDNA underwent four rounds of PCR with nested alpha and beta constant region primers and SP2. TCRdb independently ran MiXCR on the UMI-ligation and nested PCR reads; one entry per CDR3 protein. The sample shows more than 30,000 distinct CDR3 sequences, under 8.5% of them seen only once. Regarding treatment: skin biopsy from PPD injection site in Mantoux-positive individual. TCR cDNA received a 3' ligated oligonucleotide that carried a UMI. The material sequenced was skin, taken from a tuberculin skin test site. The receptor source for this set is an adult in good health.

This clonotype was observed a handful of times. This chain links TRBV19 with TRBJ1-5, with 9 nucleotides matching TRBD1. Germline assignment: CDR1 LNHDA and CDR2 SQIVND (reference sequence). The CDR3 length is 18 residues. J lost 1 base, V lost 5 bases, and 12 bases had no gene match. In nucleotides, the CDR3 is TGTGCCAGTAGTCCCCGCCCGGGACAGGGAAACAGCAATCAGCCCCAGCATTTT. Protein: CASSPRPGQGNSNQPQHF.

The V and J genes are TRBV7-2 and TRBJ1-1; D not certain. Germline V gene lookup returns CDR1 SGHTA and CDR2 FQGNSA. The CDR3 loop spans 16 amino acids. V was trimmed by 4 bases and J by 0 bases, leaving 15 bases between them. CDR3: CASSYGFGLLNTEAFF. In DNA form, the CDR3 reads TGTGCCAGCAGCTACGGGTTCGGGCTTCTGAACACTGAAGCTTTCTTT.

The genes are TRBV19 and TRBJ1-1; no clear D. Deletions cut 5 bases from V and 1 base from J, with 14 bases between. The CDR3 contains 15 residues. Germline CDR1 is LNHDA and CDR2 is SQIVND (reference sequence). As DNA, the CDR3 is TGTGCCAGTAGTCCATCGGGGTTCCAGAACACTGAAGCTTTCTTT. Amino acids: CASSPSGFQNTEAFF.

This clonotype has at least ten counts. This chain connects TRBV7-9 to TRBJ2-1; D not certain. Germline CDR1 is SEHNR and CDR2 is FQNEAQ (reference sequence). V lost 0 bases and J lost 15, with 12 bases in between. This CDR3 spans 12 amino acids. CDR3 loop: CASSLADRNRFF. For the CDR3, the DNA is TGTGCCAGCAGCTTAGCGGACCGGAACAGGTTCTTC.

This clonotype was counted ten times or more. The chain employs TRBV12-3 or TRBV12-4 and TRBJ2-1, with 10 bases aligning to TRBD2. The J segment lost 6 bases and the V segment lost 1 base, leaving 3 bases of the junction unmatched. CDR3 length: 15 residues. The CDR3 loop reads CASSLGAGGINEQFF. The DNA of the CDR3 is TGTGCCAGCAGTTTAGGAGCGGGGGGGATCAATGAGCAGTTCTTC.

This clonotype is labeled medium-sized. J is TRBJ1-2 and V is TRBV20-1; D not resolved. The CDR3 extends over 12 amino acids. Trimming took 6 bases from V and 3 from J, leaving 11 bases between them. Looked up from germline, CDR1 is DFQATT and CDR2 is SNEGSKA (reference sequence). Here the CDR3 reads CSATPNHYGYTF. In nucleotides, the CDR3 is TGCAGTGCGACGCCCAACCACTATGGCTACACCTTC.

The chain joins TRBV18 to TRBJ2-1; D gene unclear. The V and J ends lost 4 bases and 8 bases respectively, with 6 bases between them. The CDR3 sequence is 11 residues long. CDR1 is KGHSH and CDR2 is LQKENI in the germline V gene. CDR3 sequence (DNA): TGTGCCAGCTCACGGACGGATGAGCAGTTCTTC. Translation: CASSRTDEQFF. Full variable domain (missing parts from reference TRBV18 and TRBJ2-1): NAGVMQNPRHLVRRRGQEARLRCSPMKGHSHVYWYRQLPEEGLKFMVYLQKENIIDESGMPKERFSAEFPKEGPSILRIQQVVRGDSAAYFCASSRTDEQFFGPGTRLTVL.

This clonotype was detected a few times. The CDR3 reads CASRDPEVLNTGELFF. The CDR3 DNA follows: TGTGCCAGCCGGGACCCGGAGGTATTGAACACCGGGGAGCTGTTTTTT. The rearrangement links TRBV5-4 to TRBJ2-2; either TRBD1 or TRBD2 may fit D (5 bases each). CDR1 SGHNT and CDR2 YYREEE come from the germline V gene (reference sequence). The CDR3 spans 16 residues. Trimming left V 7 bases short and J 1 base short, with 17 bases between.

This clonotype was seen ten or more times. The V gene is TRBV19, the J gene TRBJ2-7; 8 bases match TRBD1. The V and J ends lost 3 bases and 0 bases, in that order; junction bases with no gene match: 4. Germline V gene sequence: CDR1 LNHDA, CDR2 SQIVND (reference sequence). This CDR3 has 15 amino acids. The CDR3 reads CASSIAGQGSYEQYF. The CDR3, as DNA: TGTGCCAGTAGTATTGCTGGACAGGGCTCCTACGAGCAGTACTTC.

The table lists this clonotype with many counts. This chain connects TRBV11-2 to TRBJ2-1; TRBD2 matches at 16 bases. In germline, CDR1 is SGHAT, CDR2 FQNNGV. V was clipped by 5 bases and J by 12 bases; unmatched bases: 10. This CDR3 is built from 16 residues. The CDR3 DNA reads TGTGCCAGCAGCCATCACGGGACTAGCGGGGGGGCTGGGCAGTTCTTC. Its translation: CASSHHGTSGGAGQFF.

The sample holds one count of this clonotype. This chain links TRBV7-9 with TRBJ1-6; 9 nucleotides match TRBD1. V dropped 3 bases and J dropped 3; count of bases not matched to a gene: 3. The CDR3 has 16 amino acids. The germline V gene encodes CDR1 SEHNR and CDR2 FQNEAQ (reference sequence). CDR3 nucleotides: TGTGCCAGCAGCTTGGGACAGGGCTTCTATAATTCACCCCTCCACTTT. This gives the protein CASSLGQGFYNSPLHF.

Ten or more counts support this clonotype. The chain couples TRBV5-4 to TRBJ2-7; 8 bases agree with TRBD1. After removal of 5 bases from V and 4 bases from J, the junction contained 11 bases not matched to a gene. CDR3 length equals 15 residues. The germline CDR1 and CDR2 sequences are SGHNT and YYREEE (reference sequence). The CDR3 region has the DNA TGTGCCAGCAGTGGGGTCCGGACAGGGCTATACGAGCAGTACTTC. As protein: CASSGVRTGLYEQYF.

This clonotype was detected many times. Here the CDR3 DNA reads TGTGCCAGCAGCACCCGGGACAGTAATTCACCCCTCCACTTT. Translated: CASSTRDSNSPLHF. This sequence joins TRBV9 and TRBJ1-6; 7 nucleotides align to TRBD1. The trim removed 4 bases at V and 6 bases at J, leaving 4 bases unmatched. This CDR3 region has 14 residues. The germline V gene has CDR1 SGDLS and CDR2 YYNGEE.

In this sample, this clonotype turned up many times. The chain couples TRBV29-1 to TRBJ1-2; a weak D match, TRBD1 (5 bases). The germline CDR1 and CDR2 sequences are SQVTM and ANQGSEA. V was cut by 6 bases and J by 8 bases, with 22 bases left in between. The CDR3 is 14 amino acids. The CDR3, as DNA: TGCAGCGTGGATGCGGGGACGTCTGGCGGCGGCTACACCTTC. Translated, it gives CSVDAGTSGGGYTF.